This T cell receptor (beta chain) is from a study of regulatory T cells in long-lasting Graves disease. The sample's time point: newly diagnosed GD, antithyroid drugs for less than 3 months. Following extraction of RNA from PBMCs, that RNA was used to make the TCR library. The authors built TCR beta libraries using iRepertoire HTBI primers and Arm-PCR of CDR3 regions. TCRdb analysed the multiplex PCR reads with MiXCR anew, one entry per CDR3 protein. This repertoire shows around 500,000 distinct CDR3 sequences, 13% found once; its top ten account for roughly 10%. CDR1 DFQATT and CDR2 SNEGSKA come from the germline V gene (reference sequence). The V and J ends lost 4 bases and 3 bases, in that order; junction bases with no gene match: 7. The CDR3 contains 14 residues. This clonotype was found many times. This same sample was also part of a study on T cells in Graves' hyperthyroidism and ophthalmopathy.

This specimen was peripheral blood mononuclear cells (PBMCs), taken at new diagnosis, from a patient treated with antithyroid drugs. The chain employs TRBV20-1 and TRBJ2-7, with 9 positions matching TRBD1. The clonotype was recovered from a young man with Graves disease. CDR3 in DNA: TGCAGTGCTAAACCCGGGGACAGGGACTACGAGCAGTACTTC. Protein: CSAKPGDRDYEQYF.